These 12 T cell receptor beta chains share one sample of origin, sequenced in a study of siplizumab effects on memory and regulatory T cells. The data were produced by immunoSEQ multiplex PCR, yet TCRdb's version contains in-frame clones alone and is incomplete. The table shows about 62,000 clones, with roughly 78% occurring only once. What was sequenced was memory CD4+ T cells sorted from blood. All receptors come from a human donor in good health.

The V call is TRBV5-5, the J call TRBJ2-3; TRBD2 matches at 15 bases. This CDR3 is built from 16 residues. Trimming removed 4 bases from V and 3 bases from J; junction bases left unmatched: 3. Germline V gene data show CDR1 as SGHKS and CDR2 as YYEKEE (reference sequence). The CDR3 nucleotides read TGTGCCAGCAGCACGGGACTAGCGGGGGGAACAGATACGCAGTATTTT. Residues: CASSTGLAGGTDTQYF.

This chain connects TRBV28 to TRBJ2-3; D gene uncertain. The V gene's germline CDR1 is MDHEN and CDR2 SYDVKM. The CDR3 totals 11 residues. Trimming cost V 4 bases and J 3 bases, with 2 bases left between them. This chain's CDR3 is CASSSTDTQYF. In DNA form, the CDR3 reads TGTGCCAGCAGTTCGACAGATACGCAGTATTTT.

The rearrangement links TRBV9 to TRBJ2-1, with D possibly being TRBD2 (5 bases). With 0 bases removed from V and 6 bases from J, the gap between germline ends came to 16 bases. The CDR3 runs 16 residues. The germline V gene has CDR1 SGDLS and CDR2 YYNGEE. The CDR3 sequence: CASSVEGHHRGNEQFF. The CDR3, as DNA: TGTGCCAGCAGCGTAGAGGGTCATCATCGGGGCAATGAGCAGTTCTTC. Variable domain in full (rest from reference TRBV9 and TRBJ2-1): DSGVTQTPKHLITATGQRVTLRCSPRSGDLSVYWYQQSLDQGLQFLIQYYNGEERAKGNILERFSAQQFPDLHSELNLSSLELGDSALYFCASSVEGHHRGNEQFFGPGTRLTVL.

In DNA, the CDR3 is TGTGCCAGCAGAACTACAGGATTCAGTCAGTTCTTC. Its translation: CASRTTGFSQFF. The chain is built from TRBV6-1 and TRBJ2-1, with a weak D call TRBD1 (5 bases). This CDR3 has 12 amino acids. V lost 6 bases, J lost 13 bases, and 16 bases lay in between. Germline CDR1 reads MNHNS; CDR2 reads SASEGT.

This clone was found a few times. This CDR3 reads CASRGRRGAYEQYF. The DNA for the CDR3 is TGTGCCAGCAGGGGTCGACGGGGGGCATACGAGCAGTACTTC. This chain links TRBV5-8 with TRBJ2-7, with D possibly TRBD2 on 7 matching bases. Germline V CDR1 and CDR2: SGHTS, YDEGEE. V was pared by 5 bases and J by 4 bases, with 16 bases between. CDR3 length: 14 amino acids.

The chain uses TRBV11-3 and TRBJ2-3; D is possibly TRBD1 (6 bases). CDR1 and CDR2 from the germline V gene are SGHNT and YENEEA. This CDR3 has 13 residues. The germline V and J ends were trimmed by 4 bases and 6 bases, with 11 bases remaining between them. DNA of the CDR3: TGTGCCAGCAGCTCCACAGGGATGGATACGCAGTATTTT. As protein: CASSSTGMDTQYF.

V and J are TRBV6-5 and TRBJ2-7; D is unclear. Germline V CDR1 and CDR2: MNHEY, SVGAGI. V lost 4 bases and J 0 bases, leaving 4 bases between the germline ends. This CDR3 is built from 12 residues. The CDR3 reads CASSSLSYEQYF. The CDR3 DNA follows: TGTGCCAGCAGTTCCCTCTCCTACGAGCAGTACTTC.

The gene calls are TRBV7-2 and TRBJ1-1, with TRBD1 identical over 9 bases. CDR3 length: 15 residues. The junction had 4 bases not matched to a gene; V was cut back by 4 bases and J by 1 base. Germline V gene lookup returns CDR1 SGHTA and CDR2 FQGNSA. CDR3 region: CASSSGTGTNTEAFF. The CDR3 DNA follows: TGTGCCAGCAGCTCCGGGACAGGGACGAACACTGAAGCTTTCTTT.

This chain connects TRBV18 to TRBJ1-3; no firm D call. CDR3 length equals 15 residues. Per germline, CDR1 KGHSH and CDR2 LQKENI. Deletions cut 2 bases from V and 0 bases from J, with 8 bases between. The CDR3 reads CASSPSRNSGNTIYF. In DNA, the CDR3 is TGTGCCAGCTCACCATCTCGTAACTCTGGAAACACCATATATTTT. Using reference TRBV18 and TRBJ1-3 for the parts outside the CDR3, the full variable domain is NAGVMQNPRHLVRRRGQEARLRCSPMKGHSHVYWYRQLPEEGLKFMVYLQKENIIDESGMPKERFSAEFPKEGPSILRIQQVVRGDSAAYFCASSPSRNSGNTIYFGEGSWLTVV.

The CDR3 is CASSKTPETQYF. The CDR3 DNA is TGTGCCAGTAGCAAAACCCCTGAGACCCAGTACTTC. The rearrangement uses TRBV19 and TRBJ2-5; D is unresolved. Trimming left V 6 bases short and J 5 bases short, with 10 bases between. Per the germline V gene, CDR1 is LNHDA and CDR2 is SQIVND (reference sequence). This CDR3 contains 12 residues.

V and J are TRBV11-3 and TRBJ2-1, with 7 positions matching TRBD2. Looked up from germline, CDR1 is SGHNT and CDR2 is YENEEA. V shed 3 bases, J shed 7 bases, and the junction held 6 bases outside the gene matches. The CDR3 has 14 residues. This CDR3 is CASSFSGAINEQFF. The CDR3 DNA is TGTGCCAGCAGCTTCAGCGGGGCCATAAATGAGCAGTTCTTC.

The chain joins TRBV7-9 to TRBJ2-5; D perhaps matches TRBD2 (5 bases). Germline CDR1 and CDR2: SEHNR and FQNEAQ (reference sequence). V gave up 1 base and J gave up 1 base, with 7 bases separating them. The CDR3 runs to 14 residues. This CDR3 is CASSLGGIQETQYF. The CDR3, as DNA: TGTGCCAGCAGCTTAGGAGGGATCCAAGAGACCCAGTACTTC.